This T cell receptor beta chain emerged from a study of blood T cell repertoires in COVID-19. Across the study: Sample material is recorded as cDNA or gDNA derived from T cells, B-cell-depleted T cells, or PBMCs.

In the authors' workflow: Quantification of nucleated cells was approximated via reference gene primer amplification. Clones were sequenced by immunoSEQ multiplex PCR, and TCRdb holds only the in-frame ones, with some missing. From that table come the V and J calls and clone size; the DNA was used to work out D and trimming. The data hold about 84,000 clones, with nearly 85% observed a single time. This CDR3 contains 15 residues. The ends were cut back, 0 bases at V and 0 bases at J, with 6 bases in the middle. Germline lookup yields CDR1 LNHNV and CDR2 YYDKDF (reference sequence). The chain uses TRBV15 and TRBJ2-1; D remains unclear. Sequencing used peripheral blood. The source of this sequence is a woman aged 80 or older with acute or convalescent COVID-19. The CDR3 DNA follows: TGTGCCACCAGCAGAGATCACAACTCCTACAATGAGCAGTTCTTC. Translated, it gives CATSRDHNSYNEQFF.